One and the same sample provided the 5 T cell receptor beta chains below, sequenced in a study of T-cell memory formation after mild COVID-19. TCRdb passed the 5' RACE reads through MiXCR, listing each CDR3 protein once. Altogether 500,000 to 600,000 distinct CDR3 sequences are present, approximately 18% being singletons, with the ten largest covering 9.5% to 15%. Sequencing was performed on PBMCs or a T cell subset sorted from them (not recorded which). These receptors were obtained from an adult woman who had mild COVID-19 (a few samples of this study predate the infection). Cell type and time point are not known.

The chain links TRBV7-2 to TRBJ2-7, with 7 bases matching TRBD1. This CDR3 comprises 15 residues. CDR1 and CDR2 (germline): SGHTA, FQGNSA. After removal of 4 bases from V and 5 bases from J, the junction contained 11 bases not matched to a gene. The CDR3 sequence: CASSSTGTATHEQYF. DNA for the CDR3: TGTGCCAGCAGCTCAACGGGGACAGCAACCCACGAGCAGTACTTC.

The chain carries TRBV12-3 or TRBV12-4 and TRBJ2-3; D is unclear. Trimming pared 5 bases from V and 5 bases from J, leaving 11 bases between. There are 13 residues in the CDR3. The CDR3 protein is CASSVRYIDTQYF. CDR3 nucleotide sequence: TGTGCCAGCAGTGTCCGGTACATAGATACGCAGTATTTT.

This clonotype was seen repeatedly, ten times or more. V gene TRBV20-1 combines with J gene TRBJ2-3; TRBD2 is a possible D gene (6 bases). There are 14 residues in the CDR3. Trimming left V 6 bases short and J 0 bases short, with 13 bases between. Germline CDR1 DFQATT, CDR2 SNEGSKA (reference sequence). CDR3 loop: CSAGDWTSTDTQYF. The CDR3 DNA reads as TGCAGTGCCGGGGACTGGACTAGCACAGATACGCAGTATTTT.

The rearrangement links TRBV6-2 or TRBV6-3 to TRBJ2-3; 7 nucleotides line up with TRBD2. The CDR3 loop spans 16 amino acids. CDR1 is MNHEY, CDR2 SVGEGT, per germline. Trimming cost V 6 bases and J 1 base; bases outside gene matches: 10. CDR3 nucleotides: TGTGCCAGCAGATTCCCTAGGGCGGGGGGCACAGATACGCAGTATTTT. This sequence encodes CASRFPRAGGTDTQYF.

This clonotype was detected a few times. The V and J genes are TRBV20-1 and TRBJ1-2; 8 nucleotides match TRBD1. The germline gives CDR1 DFQATT, CDR2 SNEGSKA (reference sequence). The CDR3 covers 14 residues. V shed 1 base and J 7 bases; nucleotides not matched to a gene: 8. CDR3 coding DNA: TGCAGTGCTAGAGTTCCCGGACAGGGAGGTGGCTACACCTTC. This translates into CSARVPGQGGGYTF.